The sequence of this T cell receptor beta chain was determined in a study of early T cells in non-severe SARS-CoV-2 infection. Researchers tagged individual cDNA molecules with unique molecular identifiers. In TCRdb, the 5' RACE reads were re-called with MiXCR into one record per CDR3 protein. The repertoire has 70,000 to 75,000 distinct CDR3 sequences, roughly 12% of them found once; the top ten carry approximately 4.9%. In its sample, this clonotype was seen many times. Germline CDR1 is SGHRS and CDR2 is YFSETQ. Trimming removed 3 bases at V and 3 bases at J, with 3 bases between. The length of the CDR3 is 11 residues.

Sequences were obtained from whole blood. This TCR was recovered from an adult who was a healthcare worker with PCR-confirmed SARS-CoV-2 infection or an uninfected control (not recorded which). This chain joins TRBV5-1 and TRBJ2-5; D uncertain. CDR3 nucleotides: TGCGCCAGCAGCTACGAAGAGACCCAGTACTTC. Amino acids: CASSYEETQYF.